Listed here are 14 T cell receptor beta chains from one sample, sequenced in a study of T cells after yellow fever vaccination. One entry per CDR3 protein, called by TCRdb with MiXCR from the 5' RACE reads. The sample includes some 110,000 distinct CDR3 sequences, 8.4% of them seen just once. The sample consisted of CD8+ T cells sorted from PBMCs, taken 45 days after the yellow fever booster vaccination. These TCRs come from a young man who received the YFV17D yellow fever vaccine.

This clonotype was recorded a few times. The chain employs TRBV4-3 and TRBJ2-3, with TRBD2 as a possible D gene (6 bases). V was pared by 3 bases and J by 2 bases, with 18 bases between. The CDR3 has 17 amino acids. The germline V gene has CDR1 LGHNA and CDR2 YSLEER. CDR3 DNA sequence: TGCGCCAGCAGCCAGGGGACTGCGGGTTGGTCCACAGATACGCAGTATTTT. It is translated as CASSQGTAGWSTDTQYF.

The chain joins TRBV6-1 to TRBJ2-5; weak D call: TRBD2 (5 bases). The length of the CDR3 is 14 residues. Deletions cut 7 bases from V and 3 bases from J, with 15 bases between. In germline, CDR1 is MNHNS, CDR2 SASEGT. The CDR3 spells CASKHGGLKETQYF. CDR3 bases: TGTGCCAGCAAACACGGCGGACTGAAAGAGACCCAGTACTTC.

This clonotype was found a few times. V gene TRBV27 combines with J gene TRBJ1-5; no clear D. V was shortened by 2 bases and J by 1 base, with 12 bases between the two germline ends. The CDR3 runs 16 residues. Germline V lookup: CDR1 MNHEY, CDR2 SMNVEV (reference sequence). CDR3 loop: CASSLRPRSSNQPQHF. The CDR3, as DNA: TGTGCCAGCAGTTTAAGGCCCCGCAGCAGCAATCAGCCCCAGCATTTT.

Many counts were recorded for this clonotype. The chain combines TRBV5-1 with TRBJ2-2; D is perhaps TRBD2 (5 bases). The CDR3 runs 13 residues. Looked up from germline, CDR1 is SGHRS and CDR2 is YFSETQ. V was trimmed by 4 bases and J by 7 bases, leaving 11 bases between them. The CDR3 DNA reads as TGCGCCAGCAGCCTGGGAGAGGGCGGGGAGCTGTTTTTT. This encodes CASSLGEGGELFF.

This clonotype was counted at least ten times. The chain joins TRBV6-5 to TRBJ2-2; D possibly corresponds to TRBD2 (7 bases). Germline CDR1 reads MNHEY; CDR2 reads SVGAGI. This CDR3 contains 15 residues. Trimming cost V 7 bases and J 4 bases, with 16 bases left between them. The CDR3 DNA is TGTGCCAGCATTCACGGGGGGCCGGGCACCGGGGAGCTGTTTTTT. Amino acids: CASIHGGPGTGELFF.

This clonotype was detected ten times or more. This chain connects TRBV24-1 to TRBJ2-3; D is perhaps TRBD1 (5 bases). V dropped 7 bases and J dropped 6 bases, with 13 bases sitting between them. This CDR3 contains 13 residues. Germline CDR1 and CDR2: KGHDR and SFDVKD. CDR3 in DNA: TGTGCCACCAGCGAGACAGCATTCGATACGCAGTATTTT. It is translated as CATSETAFDTQYF.

Only a few counts were recorded for this clonotype. This chain uses TRBV7-9 with TRBJ2-6; tentative D call: TRBD2 (5 bases). The CDR3 covers 15 residues. CDR1 is SEHNR, CDR2 FQNEAQ, per germline (reference sequence). Between the trimmed V and J ends, which lost 3 bases and 1 base, there was a span of 7 bases. CDR3 sequence reads: CASSLRESGANVLTF. The CDR3, as DNA: TGTGCCAGCAGCTTGAGGGAGTCTGGGGCCAACGTCCTGACTTTC.

Concerning this clonotype itself: Possible read error: a much larger clone is one base away. The chain recombines TRBV7-2 with TRBJ2-3, with D perhaps matching TRBD1 or TRBD2 (5 bases each). The germline gives CDR1 SGHTA, CDR2 FQGNSA. Trimming took off 7 bases at V and 1 base at J, with 15 bases between the two ends. The CDR3 runs 15 residues. For the CDR3, the DNA is TGTGCCAGCAACCCGACAGCGGCACGCACAGATACGCAGTATTTT. Protein product: CASNPTAARTDTQYF.

This clonotype was detected many times. The chain is built from TRBV15 and TRBJ2-7; perhaps TRBD1 as D (6 bases). Germline V CDR1 and CDR2: LNHNV, YYDKDF (reference sequence). The CDR3 spans 17 residues. The V and J ends lost 0 bases and 0 bases respectively, with 15 bases between them. CDR3 in DNA: TGTGCCACCAGCAGAGATCCCGGACAGCCTTACTCCTACGAGCAGTACTTC. It encodes CATSRDPGQPYSYEQYF.

This clonotype was seen only a few times. The V gene is TRBV5-4, the J gene TRBJ2-5, with no clear D. There are 14 residues in the CDR3. With 0 bases removed from V and 0 bases from J, the gap between germline ends came to 6 bases. The germline gives CDR1 SGHNT, CDR2 YYREEE (reference sequence). The CDR3 is CASSLESYQETQYF. Written as DNA, the CDR3 is TGTGCCAGCAGCTTGGAGTCGTACCAAGAGACCCAGTACTTC.

There are a few counts of this clonotype. The chain has TRBV14 and TRBJ2-1; 15 nucleotides line up with TRBD2. The V gene end was trimmed by 2 bases and the J gene end by 4 bases; junction bases not matched to a gene: 9. CDR3 length: 19 amino acids. Germline V gene sequence: CDR1 SGHDN, CDR2 FVKESK. CDR3 sequence: CASSQPGTSGRPPYNEQFF. CDR3 nucleotides: TGTGCCAGCAGCCAACCCGGGACTAGCGGGAGGCCTCCGTACAATGAGCAGTTCTTC.

In regard to this clonotype: Just one base apart from a much larger clone, this may be a read error. The V call is TRBV28, the J call TRBJ2-7; D gene unclear. Trimming pared 5 bases from V and 2 bases from J, leaving 19 bases between. The CDR3 contains 16 residues. CDR1 and CDR2 (germline): MDHEN, SYDVKM. DNA for the CDR3: TGTGCCAGCAGTCCCTTAGGAGCGACCGTAACCTACGAGCAGTACTTC. As protein: CASSPLGATVTYEQYF.

The chain links TRBV2 to TRBJ2-3; no reliable D call. The V end lost 7 bases, the J end lost 0 bases, and 8 bases lay between the germline ends. Germline V gene sequence: CDR1 SNHLY, CDR2 FYNNEI. This CDR3 spans 13 amino acids. DNA of the CDR3: TGTGCCAGCATCCTAGACAGCACAGATACGCAGTATTTT. Protein sequence: CASILDSTDTQYF.

Concerning this clonotype: A read error may explain this, as a much larger clone is one base away. The chain combines TRBV9 with TRBJ2-1; 13 bases agree with TRBD2. After removal of 3 bases from V and 12 bases from J, the junction contained 9 bases not matched to a gene. The V gene's germline CDR1 is SGDLS and CDR2 YYNGEE. The CDR3 spans 15 residues. CDR3 in amino acids: CASSAAGLAGYGQFF. CDR3 nucleotides: TGTGCCAGCAGCGCAGCGGGACTAGCGGGATATGGGCAGTTCTTC.